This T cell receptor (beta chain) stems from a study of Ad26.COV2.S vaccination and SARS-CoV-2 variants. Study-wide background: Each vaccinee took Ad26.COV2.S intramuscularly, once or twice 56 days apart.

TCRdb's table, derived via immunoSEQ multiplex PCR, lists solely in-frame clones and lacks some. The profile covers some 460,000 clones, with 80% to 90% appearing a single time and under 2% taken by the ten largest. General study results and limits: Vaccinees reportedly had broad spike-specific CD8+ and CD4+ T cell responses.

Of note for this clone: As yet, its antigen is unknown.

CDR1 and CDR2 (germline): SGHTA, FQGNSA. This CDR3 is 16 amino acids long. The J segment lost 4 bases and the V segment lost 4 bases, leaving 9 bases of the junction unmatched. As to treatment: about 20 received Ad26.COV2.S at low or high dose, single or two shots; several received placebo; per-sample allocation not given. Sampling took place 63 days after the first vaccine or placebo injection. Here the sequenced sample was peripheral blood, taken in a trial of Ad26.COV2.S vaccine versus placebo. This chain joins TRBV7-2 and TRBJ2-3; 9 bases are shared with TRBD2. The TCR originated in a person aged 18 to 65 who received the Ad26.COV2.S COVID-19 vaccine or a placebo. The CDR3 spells CASSWGSGSNADTQYF. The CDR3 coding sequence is TGTGCCAGCAGCTGGGGTAGCGGGAGTAATGCAGATACGCAGTATTTT.